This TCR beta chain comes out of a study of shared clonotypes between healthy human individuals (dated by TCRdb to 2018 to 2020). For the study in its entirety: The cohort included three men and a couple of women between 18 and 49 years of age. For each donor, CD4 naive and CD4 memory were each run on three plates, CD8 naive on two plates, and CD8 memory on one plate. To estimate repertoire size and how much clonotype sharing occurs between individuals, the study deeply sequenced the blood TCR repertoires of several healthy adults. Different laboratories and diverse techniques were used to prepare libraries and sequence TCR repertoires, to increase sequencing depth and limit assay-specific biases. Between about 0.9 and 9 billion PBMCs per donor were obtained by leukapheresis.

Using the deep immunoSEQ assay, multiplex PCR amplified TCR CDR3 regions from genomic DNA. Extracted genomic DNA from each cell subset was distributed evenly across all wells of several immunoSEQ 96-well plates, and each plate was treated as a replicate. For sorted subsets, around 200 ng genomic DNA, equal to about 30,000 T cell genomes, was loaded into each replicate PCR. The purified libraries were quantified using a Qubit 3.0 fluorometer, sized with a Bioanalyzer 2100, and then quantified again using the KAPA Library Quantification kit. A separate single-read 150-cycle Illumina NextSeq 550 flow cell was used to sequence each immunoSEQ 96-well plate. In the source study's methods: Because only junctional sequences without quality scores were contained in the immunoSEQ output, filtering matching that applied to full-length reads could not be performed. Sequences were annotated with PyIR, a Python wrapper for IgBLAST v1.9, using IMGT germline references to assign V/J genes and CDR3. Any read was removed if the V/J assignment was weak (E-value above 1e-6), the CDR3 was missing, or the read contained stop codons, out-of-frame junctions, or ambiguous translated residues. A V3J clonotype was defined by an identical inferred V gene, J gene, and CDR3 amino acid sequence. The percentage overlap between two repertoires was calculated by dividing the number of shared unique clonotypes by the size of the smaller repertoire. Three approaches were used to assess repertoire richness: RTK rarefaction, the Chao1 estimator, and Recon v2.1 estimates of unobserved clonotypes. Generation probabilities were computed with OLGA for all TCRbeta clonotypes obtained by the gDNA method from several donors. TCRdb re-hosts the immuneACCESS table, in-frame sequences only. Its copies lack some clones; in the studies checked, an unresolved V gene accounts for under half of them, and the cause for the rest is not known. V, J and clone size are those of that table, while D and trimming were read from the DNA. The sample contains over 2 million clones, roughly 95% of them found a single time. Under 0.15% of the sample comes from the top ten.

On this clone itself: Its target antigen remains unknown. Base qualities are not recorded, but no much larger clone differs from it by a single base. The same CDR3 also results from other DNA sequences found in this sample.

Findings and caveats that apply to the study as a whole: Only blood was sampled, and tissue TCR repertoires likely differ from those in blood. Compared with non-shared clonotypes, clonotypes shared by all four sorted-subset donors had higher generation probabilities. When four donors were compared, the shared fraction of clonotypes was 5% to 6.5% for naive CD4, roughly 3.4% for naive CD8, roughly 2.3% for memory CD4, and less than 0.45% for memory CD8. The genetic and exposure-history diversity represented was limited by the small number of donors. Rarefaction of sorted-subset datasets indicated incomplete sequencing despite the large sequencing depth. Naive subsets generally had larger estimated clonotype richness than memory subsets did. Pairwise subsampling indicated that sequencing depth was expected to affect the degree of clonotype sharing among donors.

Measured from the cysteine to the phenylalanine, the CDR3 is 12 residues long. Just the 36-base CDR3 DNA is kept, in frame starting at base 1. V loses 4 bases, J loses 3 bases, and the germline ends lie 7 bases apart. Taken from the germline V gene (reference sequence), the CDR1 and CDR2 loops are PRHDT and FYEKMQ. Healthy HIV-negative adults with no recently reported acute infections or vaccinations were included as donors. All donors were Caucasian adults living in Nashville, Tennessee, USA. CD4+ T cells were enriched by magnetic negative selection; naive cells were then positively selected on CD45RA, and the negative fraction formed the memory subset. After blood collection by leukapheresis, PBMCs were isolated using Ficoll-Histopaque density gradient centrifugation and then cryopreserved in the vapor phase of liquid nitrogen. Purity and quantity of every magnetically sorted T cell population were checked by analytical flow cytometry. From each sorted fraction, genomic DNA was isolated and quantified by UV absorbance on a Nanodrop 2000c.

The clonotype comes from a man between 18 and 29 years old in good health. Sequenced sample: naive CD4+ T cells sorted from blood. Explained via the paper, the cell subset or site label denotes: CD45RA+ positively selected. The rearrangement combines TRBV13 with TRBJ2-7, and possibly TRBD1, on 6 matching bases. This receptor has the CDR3 CASSSRGYEQYF. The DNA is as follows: TGTGCCAGCAGCTCCAGGGGCTACGAGCAGTACTTC.